This note documents a single T cell receptor (beta chain) sequence. Its antigen target is currently unknown. The input lacks base qualities; no much larger clone sits a single base away. The immunoSEQ Assay, a bias-controlled multiplex PCR, was used to amplify TCRbeta CDR3 regions from genomic DNA. The paper's data handling went like this. The number of nucleated cells in each sample was estimated by amplification of reference gene primers within the assay. Sequence reads were collapsed and filtered to measure the absolute abundance of every unique TCRbeta CDR3 rearrangement. Productive Simpson clonality was computed per sample as the square root of Simpson's diversity index over productive rearrangements. TCRdb stores this immuneACCESS table with in-frame sequences only. Part of the clones is absent; in the studies checked, under half of the shortfall reflects unresolved V genes, and no reason is known for the rest. V, J and clone size reflect that table, while D and trimming were determined from the DNA. The sample contains around 60,000 clones, 72% of them found a single time. 4.8% of the sample goes to the ten largest clones.

This sample is part of a study of blood T cell repertoires in COVID-19 (TCRdb year 2020). At the level of the whole study: Samples covering the acute and convalescent phases of COVID-19 were provided by collaborators in the United States, Italy and Spain. The repertoires were released in a freely available public database intended as a resource for research on the immune response to SARS-CoV-2. The samples were drawn from two sources: the first 160 participants of the ongoing ImmuneRACE study, and over 1,000 subjects contributed by 6 global collaborators. The prospective study material was composed of cDNA or gDNA derived from T cells, B-cell-depleted T cells, or PBMCs. HLA class I and class II types, where available, came from metadata supplied by the sample provider rather than from assay-based typing. Sample metadata almost always included a de-identified subject ID, COVID-19 status, age in years and sex. The dataset comprised deeply sampled blood TCRbeta repertoires from subjects exposed to, actively infected with, or recovered from COVID-19.

One collaborating source in Seattle enrolled patients during active infection and followed them longitudinally through the course of disease. Each collaborating institution followed its own protocols to collect whole blood in K2EDTA tubes. Collaborator samples were shipped for TCRbeta analysis as frozen whole blood, isolated PBMCs, or DNA extracted from either sample type. Taken from the germline V gene, the CDR1 and CDR2 loops are SGDLS and YYNGEE. Between the V and J ends, shortened by 3 bases and 3 bases respectively, the junction contains 12 bases. The cysteine opens and the phenylalanine closes a CDR3 of 14 amino acids. Only CDR3 DNA remains: 42 bases, in frame from the first base. Findings and caveats that apply to the study as a whole: The amount of clinical and demographic metadata varied by source and participant and was provided uncurated.

This sequence originates from a woman in her 70s with COVID-19, enrolled during active disease. The chain joins TRBV9 to TRBJ1-2, and TRBD1 may be the D gene, going by 6 matching bases. Sequenced material: peripheral blood. For the CDR3, the sequence is CASSAHRDDYGYTF. The DNA reads TGTGCCAGCAGCGCCCACAGGGATGACTATGGCTACACCTTC. Where the CDR3 stops, the reference TRBV9 and TRBJ1-2 genes take over; the full variable domain is DSGVTQTPKHLITATGQRVTLRCSPRSGDLSVYWYQQSLDQGLQFLIQYYNGEERAKGNILERFSAQQFPDLHSELNLSSLELGDSALYFCASSAHRDDYGYTFGSGTRLTVV.